This TCR beta chain was sequenced for a study of shared clonotypes between healthy human individuals. Several immunoSEQ plates held equal portions of the genomic DNA taken from each subset. Assay: immunoSEQ multiplex PCR; the TCRdb copy retains only in-frame clones and omits some. The sample gives millions of clones, 85% to 95% of which show up once; roughly 1% is in the top ten. Naive-designated CD8 cells lacked CD45RO, were positively enriched for CCR7, and omitted terminally differentiated effector memory CD45RA+ cells. None of the donors, who were healthy HIV-negative adults, had recently had acute infections or vaccinations. Whole-study results and caveats: Depth of sequencing was expected to influence donor clonotype sharing.

The V segment lost 6 bases and the J segment 7 bases; nucleotides outside the gene matches: 5. The CDR3 has 12 residues. Germline V gene data show CDR1 as MNHEY and CDR2 as SMNVEV (reference sequence). Details on this clone: What it binds is unknown.

J is TRBJ2-7 and V is TRBV27, with 8 nucleotides matching TRBD1. This receptor was taken from a man younger than 35 in good health. The sequenced sample consisted of naive CD8+ T cells sorted from blood. DNA of the CDR3: TGTGCCAGCAGCCCAAGACAGGGGGAGCAGTACTTC. Translation: CASSPRQGEQYF.